This T cell receptor beta chain was obtained from a study of cytomegalovirus exposure and HLA in healthy donors. A multiplex PCR was run with 60 Vbeta primers and 13 Jbeta primers. The repertoire was sequenced with immunoSEQ multiplex PCR; TCRdb's copy has only in-frame clones and lacks some. The sample is made up of about 130,000 clones, and the top ten hold around 1.6% of it. CDR1 SEHNR and CDR2 FQNEAQ come from the germline V gene (reference sequence). The CDR3 loop spans 17 amino acids. The germline V and J ends were trimmed by 5 bases and 8 bases, with 24 bases remaining between them. Sequenced: PBMCs. The chain carries TRBV7-9 and TRBJ1-4; maybe TRBD1 (6 bases). The receptor was derived from a woman between 35 and 50 years old in good health and CMV-seropositive. The DNA for the CDR3 is TGTGCCAGCAGCCAAACTTTAGCGACAGGATCTCGGGAAAAACTGTTTTTT. Translating gives CASSQTLATGSREKLFF.